This is a list of T cell receptor beta chains from one sample in a study of cytomegalovirus exposure and HLA in healthy donors. Clones were read by immunoSEQ multiplex PCR, and TCRdb kept only the in-frame ones, dropping some. The sample holds 150,000 to 200,000 clones, around nine tenths seen once. Material for sequencing was PBMCs. The source is a woman aged 25 to 45 in good health and CMV-seronegative. Each CDR3 is given with its conserved first and last residue. D genes are given only for firm matches. Size values are once, few and many counts, or a class for expanded clones, and some rows have none.

J gene | V gene | clone size | D gene | CDR3 protein | CDR3 DNA
TRBJ1-3 | TRBV18 | . | . | CASSRNQGTAPGNTIYF | TGTGCCAGCTCACGAAACCAAGGGACTGCCCCTGGAAACACCATATATTTT
TRBJ1-2 | TRBV4-3 | . | . | CASSQGTADYGYTF | TGCGCCAGCAGCCAAGGGACAGCCGATTATGGCTACACCTTC
TRBJ1-1 | TRBV6-1 | . | . | CASSESRVAFF | TGTGCCAGCAGTGAATCCAGGGTTGCTTTCTTT
TRBJ2-3 | TRBV6-6 | . | TRBD2 | CASSSNGGGTDTQYF | TGTGCCAGCAGTTCGAACGGGGGGGGGACAGATACGCAGTATTTT
TRBJ2-3 | TRBV29-1 | . | . | CSVWASQTYTQYF | TGCAGCGTTTGGGCTAGCCAAACCTATACGCAGTATTTT
TRBJ1-1 | TRBV29-1 | few | TRBD1 | CSADREGDWGEAFF | TGCAGCGCGGACAGGGAGGGGGATTGGGGAGAAGCTTTCTTT
TRBJ1-2 | TRBV5-4 | once | . | CASRFTRGTGDGGYTF | TGTGCCAGCAGATTTACTCGAGGGACTGGGGATGGAGGCTACACCTTC
TRBJ2-3 | TRBV9 | . | TRBD2 | CASSGPGLRTDTQYF | TGTGCCAGCAGCGGACCGGGACTACGCACAGATACGCAGTATTTT
TRBJ2-1 | TRBV5-1 | . | TRBD2 | CASSRSGGGYNEQFF | TGCGCCAGCAGCCGTAGCGGGGGGGGTTACAATGAGCAGTTCTTC
TRBJ2-7 | TRBV5-6 | . | TRBD2 | CASSLWGGGKYF | TGTGCCAGCAGCTTGTGGGGCGGGGGAAAGTACTTC
TRBJ2-7 | TRBV7-8 | . | . | CASSSAGIYYEQYF | TGTGCCAGCAGCTCAGCCGGGATCTACTACGAGCAGTACTTC
TRBJ1-6 | TRBV5-1 | . | . | CASSQETENSPLHF | TGCGCCAGCAGCCAGGAAACAGAGAATTCACCCCTCCACTTT
TRBJ1-6 | TRBV5-6 | . | . | CASSFQDNSPLHF | TGTGCCAGCAGCTTTCAGGATAATTCACCCCTCCACTTT
TRBJ2-7 | TRBV5-5 | . | TRBD1 | CASSLVAGTGLSYEQYF | TGTGCCAGCAGCTTGGTTGCTGGGACAGGGCTGTCCTACGAGCAGTACTTC
TRBJ1-3 | TRBV6-6 | . | . | CASSQTGLSGNTIYF | TGTGCCAGCAGCCAGACAGGCCTCTCTGGAAACACCATATATTTT
TRBJ1-5 | TRBV4-3 | few | . | CASSQDWLNQPQHF | TGCGCCAGCAGCCAAGATTGGCTCAATCAGCCCCAGCATTTT